This TCR beta chain is from a study of radiotherapy plus CTLA-4 blockade in lung cancer. Study results and limitations: Reports identified early blood T cell clone dynamics, with interferon-beta, as the best response predictor.

With regard to this clone: Its antigen is as yet unknown.

Profiled with immunoSEQ multiplex PCR; TCRdb holds only in-frame clones, not every one. Of around 55,000 clones listed, almost 85% were seen once; the top ten hold under 7%. The germline V gene encodes CDR1 LGHNA and CDR2 YSLEER. The CDR3 sequence is 15 residues long. Unmatched junction bases numbered 5, after V lost 0 bases and J lost 5 bases. The chain recombines TRBV4-3 with TRBJ1-2, with 8 nucleotides matching TRBD1. This clonotype was obtained from a human donor with non-small cell lung cancer whose response to radiotherapy plus ipilimumab could not be evaluated. Sample: peripheral blood, taken from a patient treated with radiotherapy plus ipilimumab. The CDR3 nucleotides are TGCGCCAGCAGCCAAGATGGGACAGGCCTATATGGCTACACCTTC. The encoded protein is CASSQDGTGLYGYTF.